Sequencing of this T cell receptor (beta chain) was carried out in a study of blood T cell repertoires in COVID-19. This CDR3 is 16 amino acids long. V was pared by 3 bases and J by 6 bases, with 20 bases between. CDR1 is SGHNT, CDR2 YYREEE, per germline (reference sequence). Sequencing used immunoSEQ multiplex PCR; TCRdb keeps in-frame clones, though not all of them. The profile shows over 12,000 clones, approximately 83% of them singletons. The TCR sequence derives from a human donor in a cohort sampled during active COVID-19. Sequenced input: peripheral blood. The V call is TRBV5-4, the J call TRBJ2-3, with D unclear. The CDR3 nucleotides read TGTGCCAGCAGCTGGATGCCTACGACGAGGTCTGATACGCAGTATTTT. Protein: CASSWMPTTRSDTQYF.